Each of the 32 T cell receptor beta chains below was sequenced from the same sample in a study of blood T cell repertoires in COVID-19. Method: immunoSEQ multiplex PCR; TCRdb's copy keeps in-frame clones and lacks some. In the table there are approximately 280,000 clones, 85% of which are singletons. Sequenced: peripheral blood. The receptors were sampled from a man aged 50-60 years with active or convalescent COVID-19.

This clone appeared once. The J gene is TRBJ2-3, the V gene TRBV11-2; 10 nucleotides line up with TRBD2. Germline V lookup: CDR1 SGHAT, CDR2 FQNNGV. The CDR3 runs to 16 residues. With 1 base clipped from V and 2 bases from J, the junction kept 3 bases outside the gene matches. CDR3 protein: CASSLAGTSVTDTQYF. CDR3 coding DNA: TGTGCCAGCAGCTTAGCCGGGACTAGCGTCACAGATACGCAGTATTTT.

The chain is built from TRBV3-1 (or the pseudogene TRBV3-2) and TRBJ2-2; TRBD2 agrees at 8 bases. The germline gives CDR1 LGHDT, CDR2 YNNKEL (reference sequence). V trimming: 4 bases; J trimming: 6 bases; junction bases outside the gene matches: 7. The CDR3 runs 15 residues. Here the CDR3 DNA reads TGTGCCAGCAGCCGTTTTGAAGCGGGAGCCGGGGAGCTGTTTTTT. Translating gives CASSRFEAGAGELFF.

The chain couples TRBV9 to TRBJ2-2, with TRBD2 identical over 7 bases. This CDR3 is built from 17 residues. In germline, CDR1 is SGDLS, CDR2 YYNGEE. With V trimmed by 0 bases and J by 0 bases, 5 bases remained unmatched. CDR3 in amino acids: CASSVASSGTNTGELFF. CDR3 DNA sequence: TGTGCCAGCAGCGTAGCCTCCAGCGGGACGAACACCGGGGAGCTGTTTTTT.

The chain joins TRBV23-1 to TRBJ2-5; D possibly corresponds to TRBD2 (5 bases). TRBV23-1 has ORF status, its function being uncertain. V lost 4 bases, J lost 5 bases, and 14 bases lay in between. The CDR3 is made up of 14 amino acids. CDR3 sequence: CASSRAVGMETQYF. The CDR3 nucleotides read TGCGCCAGCAGTCGAGCGGTGGGGATGGAGACCCAGTACTTC.

The J gene is TRBJ2-7, the V gene TRBV28; the D gene is possibly TRBD1 (5 bases). Trimming stripped 6 bases from V and 0 bases from J, with 15 bases between. Germline V gene lookup returns CDR1 MDHEN and CDR2 SYDVKM. This CDR3 spans 15 amino acids. The CDR3 loop reads CASRPTGSLSYEQYF. CDR3 DNA: TGTGCCAGCAGACCAACAGGTTCCCTCTCCTACGAGCAGTACTTC. Full variable domain (rest looked up from reference TRBV28 and TRBJ2-7): DVKVTQSSRYLVKRTGEKVFLECVQDMDHENMFWYRQDPGLGLRLIYFSYDVKMKEKGDIPEGYSVSREKKERFSLILESASTNQTSMYLCASRPTGSLSYEQYFGPGTRLTVT.

The chain employs TRBV7-2 and TRBJ1-5; no clear D gene. The germline CDR1 and CDR2 sequences are SGHTA and FQGNSA. V lost 1 base, J lost 7 bases, and 17 bases lay in between. The CDR3 spans 16 residues. The CDR3 spells CASSLGVERMNQPQHF. In DNA form, the CDR3 reads TGTGCCAGCAGCTTAGGGGTGGAGAGGATGAACCAGCCCCAGCATTTT. The full variable domain, its missing parts supplied by reference TRBV7-2 and TRBJ1-5, is GAGVSQSPSNKVTEKGKDVELRCDPISGHTALYWYRQSLGQGLEFLIYFQGNSAPDKSGLPSDRFSAERTGGSVSTLTIQRTQQEDSAVYLCASSLGVERMNQPQHFGDGTRLSIL.

The chain couples TRBV18 to TRBJ1-3, with D unresolved. This CDR3 region has 15 residues. Germline values: CDR1 KGHSH, CDR2 LQKENI. Trimming removed 3 bases at V and 0 bases at J, with 9 bases between. In DNA, the CDR3 is TGTGCCAGCTCACCTCAAGAGGGCTCTGGAAACACCATATATTTT. Amino acid sequence: CASSPQEGSGNTIYF.

V and J are TRBV6-6 and TRBJ1-1, with 7 bases lining up with TRBD1. Germline assignment: CDR1 MNHNY and CDR2 SVGAGI (reference sequence). The CDR3 has 13 amino acids. Trimming at V came to 6 bases and at J to 5 bases, leaving 6 bases not matched to a gene. The CDR3 DNA is TGTGCCAGCAGGAGACAGGGATCGACTGAAGCTTTCTTT. It specifies CASRRQGSTEAFF.

This chain connects TRBV7-9 to TRBJ1-1, with 10 bases lining up with TRBD1. With V trimmed by 3 bases and J by 6 bases, 4 bases remained unmatched. CDR1 and CDR2 (germline): SEHNR, FQNEAQ (reference sequence). The CDR3 is made up of 14 amino acids. This CDR3 is CASSFGGTGAEAFF. The CDR3 DNA follows: TGTGCCAGCAGCTTCGGAGGGACAGGGGCTGAAGCTTTCTTT.

This chain joins TRBV29-1 and TRBJ2-2; possible D gene TRBD2, 5 bases. CDR3 size: 14 residues. V was shortened by 3 bases and J by 0 bases, with 8 bases between the two germline ends. Germline V lookup: CDR1 SQVTM, CDR2 ANQGSEA. CDR3 loop: CSVEPGTNTGELFF. The CDR3 coding sequence is TGCAGCGTTGAGCCCGGGACGAACACCGGGGAGCTGTTTTTT.

The V call is TRBV25-1, the J call TRBJ2-1, with 8 bases lining up with TRBD1. With 4 bases clipped from V and 9 bases from J, the junction kept 11 bases outside the gene matches. Germline V gene lookup returns CDR1 MGHDK and CDR2 SYGVNS. The CDR3 totals 15 residues. This CDR3 reads CASSGTGQDVSEQFF. The CDR3, as DNA: TGTGCCAGCAGTGGGACGGGACAGGATGTTAGTGAGCAGTTCTTC. The entire variable domain, with the rest obtained from reference TRBV25-1 and TRBJ2-1, is as follows: EADIYQTPRYLVIGTGKKITLECSQTMGHDKMYWYQQDPGMELHLIHYSYGVNSTEKGDLSSESTVSRIRTEHFPLTLESARPSHTSQYLCASSGTGQDVSEQFFGPGTRLTVL.

The chain recombines TRBV6-5 with TRBJ1-1; D gene ambiguous. CDR3 length: 15 amino acids. Trimming removed 4 bases at V and 0 bases at J, with 12 bases between. Germline CDR1 reads MNHEY; CDR2 reads SVGAGI. The CDR3 DNA reads as TGTGCCAGCAGTTCTCGCGGACTCATGAACACTGAAGCTTTCTTT. This sequence encodes CASSSRGLMNTEAFF.

The chain employs TRBV30 and TRBJ1-2, with D maybe TRBD1 (6 bases). The CDR3 is 12 amino acids. Germline assignment: CDR1 GTSNPN and CDR2 SVGIG (reference sequence). Trimming left V 1 base short and J 5 bases short, with 8 bases between. The CDR3 region is CAWSAGQYGYTF. The CDR3 nucleotides read TGTGCCTGGAGTGCCGGACAGTATGGCTACACCTTC.

The CDR3 is CASSPTSSNTGELFF. CDR3 bases: TGCGCCAGCAGCCCGACTAGCTCAAACACCGGGGAGCTGTTTTTT. The V and J genes are TRBV4-3 and TRBJ2-2, with 7 bases matching TRBD2. This CDR3 is 15 amino acids long. Germline assignment: CDR1 LGHNA and CDR2 YSLEER. The trim removed 4 bases at V and 2 bases at J, leaving 4 bases unmatched.

The table lists this clone with a count of one. V usage is TRBV11-2 and J usage is TRBJ1-2; TRBD1 might be the D (6 bases). The CDR3 length is 13 residues. Germline CDR1 is SGHAT and CDR2 is FQNNGV. V lost 4 bases, J lost 5 bases, and 11 bases lay in between. DNA of the CDR3: TGTGCCAGCAGCTCCCGACAGGATTATGGCTACACCTTC. It specifies CASSSRQDYGYTF.

CDR3 sequence: CASSLADNYNEQFF. The DNA of the CDR3 is TGTGCCAGCAGCTTAGCAGACAACTACAATGAGCAGTTCTTC. V usage is TRBV7-9 and J usage is TRBJ2-1, with unresolved D. The V and J ends lost 0 bases and 3 bases respectively, with 6 bases between them. Germline loops: CDR1 SEHNR, CDR2 FQNEAQ (reference sequence). CDR3 length: 14 residues.

The chain has TRBV28 and TRBJ2-3; TRBD2 agrees at 7 bases. Germline trimming cut 6 bases from V and 4 bases from J; bases unmatched to any gene: 13. CDR1 and CDR2 from the germline V gene are MDHEN and SYDVKM. CDR3 length: 16 amino acids. The CDR3 spells CASRSGAGKRADTQYF. CDR3 nucleotides: TGTGCCAGCAGGAGCGGGGCGGGAAAACGTGCAGATACGCAGTATTTT.

The chain couples TRBV7-8 to TRBJ1-5, with D unresolved. The CDR3 sequence is 13 residues long. Germline-derived CDR1 and CDR2 are SGHVS and FQNEAQ. The V and J ends lost 2 bases and 7 bases respectively, with 9 bases between them. The CDR3 nucleotides are TGTGCCAGCAGCTTAAGGCAGGTACAGCCCCAGCATTTT. Protein sequence: CASSLRQVQPQHF. The entire variable domain, with the rest obtained from reference TRBV7-8 and TRBJ1-5, is as follows: GAGVSQSPRYKVAKRGQDVALRCDPISGHVSLFWYQQALGQGPEFLTYFQNEAQLDKSGLPSDRFFAERPEGSVSTLKIQRTQQEDSAVYLCASSLRQVQPQHFGDGTRLSIL.

CDR3 protein: CASSLVAGGNTEAFF. The CDR3 nucleotides are TGTGCCAGCAGCTTAGTGGCAGGGGGCAACACTGAAGCTTTCTTT. The V gene is TRBV7-2, the J gene TRBJ1-1; TRBD1 matches at 8 bases. Germline V gene sequence: CDR1 SGHTA, CDR2 FQGNSA. With V trimmed by 1 base and J by 2 bases, 3 bases remained unmatched. CDR3 size: 15 residues.

The V call is TRBV7-9, the J call TRBJ1-3, with a weak D call TRBD1 (5 bases). Per the germline V gene, CDR1 is SEHNR and CDR2 is FQNEAQ (reference sequence). CDR3 size: 11 residues. Trimming took off 5 bases at V and 8 bases at J, with 7 bases between the two ends. The CDR3 sequence is CASSRRDTIYF. CDR3 DNA sequence: TGTGCCAGCAGCCGCAGGGACACCATATATTTT.

The chain links TRBV10-3 to TRBJ1-1; the match to TRBD1 covers 8 bases. This CDR3 is built from 13 residues. The ends lost 8 bases at V and 1 base at J; junction bases unmatched: 3. Germline assignment: CDR1 ENHRY and CDR2 SYGVKD. CDR3 residues: CAIAGTGNTEAFF. The CDR3 DNA sequence: TGTGCCATCGCGGGGACAGGGAACACTGAAGCTTTCTTT.

The chain is built from TRBV7-9 and TRBJ2-7, with TRBD2 matching over 7 bases. The CDR3 covers 14 residues. Per the germline V gene, CDR1 is SEHNR and CDR2 is FQNEAQ (reference sequence). With V trimmed by 3 bases and J by 5 bases, 7 bases remained unmatched. In DNA form, the CDR3 reads TGTGCCAGCAGCTTCGGACTAGATTTTGACGAGCAGTACTTC. Its protein product is CASSFGLDFDEQYF.

V gene TRBV5-6 combines with J gene TRBJ1-1; tentative D call: TRBD1 (5 bases). Looked up from germline, CDR1 is SGHDT and CDR2 is YYEEEE. The CDR3 covers 13 residues. V lost 1 base and J lost 5, with 9 bases in between. The DNA of the CDR3 is TGTGCCAGCAGCTTGATAGGGGTTACTGAAGCTTTCTTT. It specifies CASSLIGVTEAFF.

This chain joins TRBV28 and TRBJ1-2, with a tentative D call TRBD1 (5 bases). CDR1 and CDR2 from the germline V gene are MDHEN and SYDVKM. Trimming removed 8 bases at V and 8 bases at J, with 12 bases between. CDR3 length: 11 amino acids. DNA of the CDR3: TGTGCCAGCTCGGGGGATTCCGGCTACACCTTC. Its translation: CASSGDSGYTF.

V is TRBV7-9 and J is TRBJ2-2, with TRBD2 matching over 9 bases. The CDR3 runs to 18 residues. Germline V gene data show CDR1 as SEHNR and CDR2 as FQNEAQ (reference sequence). Trimming cost V 2 bases and J 4 bases; bases outside gene matches: 11. DNA for the CDR3: TGTGCCAGCAGCTTATCCTATCAGCGGGGGGTAGGCACCGGGGAGCTGTTTTTT. Protein product: CASSLSYQRGVGTGELFF.

V and J are TRBV19 and TRBJ2-7; 8 bases agree with TRBD1. The CDR3 is 14 amino acids. Germline V gene data show CDR1 as LNHDA and CDR2 as SQIVND (reference sequence). With 5 bases clipped from V and 0 bases from J, the junction kept 3 bases outside the gene matches. The CDR3 reads CASSADRDSYEQYF. CDR3 sequence (DNA): TGTGCCAGTAGTGCGGACAGGGACTCCTACGAGCAGTACTTC.

CDR3 sequence: CASPPSGLTQFDEQYF. As DNA, the CDR3 is TGTGCCAGCCCCCCCTCGGGGTTAACTCAATTCGACGAGCAGTACTTC. The V and J genes are TRBV28 and TRBJ2-7, with a weak D call TRBD2 (5 bases). This CDR3 has 16 amino acids. The V end lost 8 bases, the J end lost 5 bases, and 25 bases lay between the germline ends. Germline values: CDR1 MDHEN, CDR2 SYDVKM.

J is TRBJ2-5 and V is TRBV5-1; the D gene is possibly TRBD1 (6 bases). Germline loops: CDR1 SGHRS, CDR2 YFSETQ. The CDR3 contains 18 residues. V was cut by 6 bases and J by 4 bases, with 28 bases left in between. The CDR3 DNA follows: TGCGCCAGCACCCTAGGCGGACAGTACCCTCCCCGGGCAGAGACCCAGTACTTC. It codes for CASTLGGQYPPRAETQYF. Full variable domain (missing parts from reference TRBV5-1 and TRBJ2-5): KAGVTQTPRYLIKTRGQQVTLSCSPISGHRSVSWYQQTPGQGLQFLFEYFSETQRNKGNFPGRFSGRQFSNSRSEMNVSTLELGDSALYLCASTLGGQYPPRAETQYFGPGTRLLVL.

The chain links TRBV5-4 to TRBJ2-1, with 7 nucleotides matching TRBD2. CDR3 size: 14 residues. Germline V lookup: CDR1 SGHNT, CDR2 YYREEE (reference sequence). With V trimmed by 0 bases and J by 9 bases, 6 bases remained unmatched. CDR3 in amino acids: CASSLETSASEQFF. Here the CDR3 DNA reads TGTGCCAGCAGCTTGGAAACTAGCGCGAGTGAGCAGTTCTTC.

DNA for the CDR3: TGCGCCAGCAGCCAAGCGTCCGTCTCCTACGAGCAGTACTTC. Translation: CASSQASVSYEQYF. This chain uses TRBV4-1 with TRBJ2-7; D is unresolved. CDR1 and CDR2 (germline): MGHRA, YSYEKL. The germline V and J ends were trimmed by 1 base and 0 bases, with 7 bases remaining between them. The CDR3 has 14 residues.

This chain connects TRBV7-6 to TRBJ2-1; tentatively, D is TRBD2 (6 bases). Looked up from germline, CDR1 is SGHVS and CDR2 is FNYEAQ. The CDR3 runs 15 residues. Deletions cut 0 bases from V and 4 bases from J, with 10 bases between. For the CDR3, the DNA is TGTGCCAGCAGCTTAGCGCGGGACTTATACAATGAGCAGTTCTTC. Encoded protein: CASSLARDLYNEQFF.

This chain connects TRBV27 to TRBJ2-7, with 10 bases lining up with TRBD2. Germline V gene data show CDR1 as MNHEY and CDR2 as SMNVEV (reference sequence). This CDR3 region has 18 residues. The trim removed 5 bases at V and 1 base at J, leaving 14 bases unmatched. CDR3: CASSPKAPGLAESYEQYF. Here the CDR3 DNA reads TGTGCCAGCAGTCCAAAAGCCCCCGGACTAGCGGAATCCTACGAGCAGTACTTC.